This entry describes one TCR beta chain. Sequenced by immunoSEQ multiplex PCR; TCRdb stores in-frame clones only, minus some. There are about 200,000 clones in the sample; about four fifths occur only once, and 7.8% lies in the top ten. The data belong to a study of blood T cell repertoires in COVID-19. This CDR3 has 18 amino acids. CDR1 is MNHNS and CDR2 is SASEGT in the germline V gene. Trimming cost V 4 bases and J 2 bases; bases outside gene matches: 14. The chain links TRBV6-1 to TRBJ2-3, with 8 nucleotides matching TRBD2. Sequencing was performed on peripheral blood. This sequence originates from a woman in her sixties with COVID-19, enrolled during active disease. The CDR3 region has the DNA TGTGCCAGCAGTGCCGGCGTCGGGAGCGGGGGATTCACAGATACGCAGTATTTT. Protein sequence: CASSAGVGSGGFTDTQYF.